The clone carrying this T cell receptor (beta chain) has just a few counts. Its antigen is unknown. After removal of 5 bases from V and 4 bases from J, the junction contained 10 bases not matched to a gene. The CDR3 loop spans 15 amino acids. The germline gives CDR1 SEHNR, CDR2 FQNEAQ (reference sequence). The assay was immunoSEQ multiplex PCR, and TCRdb's table has in-frame clones only and misses some. The sample carries about 23,000 clones, around 79% recorded once. The data originate from a study of OX40 agonist ivuxolimab in advanced cancers. The wider study: Dose-escalation cases comprised hepatocellular carcinoma, melanoma, renal cell or head and neck cancer. The study's findings and limits: Blood T cells, both CD4+ and CD8+, expanded clonally by week 6 at 0.1 to 3.0 mg/kg.

The source of this sequence is an adult with an advanced solid tumor such as melanoma, head and neck, liver or kidney cancer. This chain joins TRBV7-9 and TRBJ1-1; TRBD1 matches at 7 bases. The material sequenced was CD4+ or CD8+ T cells sorted from blood, taken in a trial of the OX40 agonist ivuxolimab. The CDR3 sequence is CASSLYRGKSTEAFF. The CDR3 DNA reads as TGTGCCAGCAGCCTATACAGGGGTAAGAGCACTGAAGCTTTCTTT.